This passage covers 24 T cell receptor beta chains from one sample sequenced in a study of CD8 T cells in Susac syndrome. Reverse transcription of roughly 0.45 to 1 ug RNA was carried out with random hexamers. TCRdb reprocessed the immunoSEQ multiplex PCR reads via MiXCR and lists one record per CDR3 protein. This table holds roughly 180,000 distinct CDR3 sequences, roughly 94% found once. The sequenced sample consisted of CD4+ T cells from PBMCs. These TCRs come from a human donor in good health.

This chain joins TRBV20-1 and TRBJ2-3; maybe TRBD2 (5 bases). The CDR3 extends over 14 amino acids. Deletions cut 0 bases from V and 2 bases from J, with 9 bases between. Looked up from germline, CDR1 is DFQATT and CDR2 is SNEGSKA (reference sequence). Written as DNA, the CDR3 is TGCAGTGCTAGAGAAGGAGGCACCACAGATACGCAGTATTTT. The encoded protein is CSAREGGTTDTQYF.

This chain joins TRBV20-1 and TRBJ1-5; a possible D gene is TRBD1 (6 bases). Trimming cost V 6 bases and J 6 bases, with 18 bases left between them. Germline V gives CDR1 DFQATT, CDR2 SNEGSKA (reference sequence). The CDR3 length is 14 residues. The CDR3 loop reads CSATGQTPRQPQHF. For the CDR3, the DNA is TGCAGTGCCACTGGACAGACTCCTCGTCAGCCCCAGCATTTT.

The chain uses TRBV20-1 and TRBJ2-7; TRBD2 matches at 7 bases. V lost 1 base, J lost 9 bases, and 9 bases stayed unmatched. CDR1 is DFQATT, CDR2 SNEGSKA, per germline (reference sequence). This CDR3 region has 13 residues. In DNA form, the CDR3 reads TGCAGTGCTAGAGCGGGAGGCCAAGGGCCGCAGTACTTC. The encoded protein is CSARAGGQGPQYF.

Only one count was recorded for this clonotype. The rearrangement joins TRBV15 to TRBJ2-1, with D tentatively TRBD1 (5 bases). Per the germline V gene, CDR1 is LNHNV and CDR2 is YYDKDF (reference sequence). The CDR3 sequence is 13 residues long. Trimming pared 1 base from V and 10 bases from J, leaving 11 bases between. CDR3 protein: CATSRARGAEQFF. In DNA form, the CDR3 reads TGTGCCACCAGCAGAGCTAGGGGTGCGGAGCAGTTCTTC. The variable domain in full, completed from reference TRBV15 and TRBJ2-1, reads DAMVIQNPRYQVTQFGKPVTLSCSQTLNHNVMYWYQQKSSQAPKLLFHYYDKDFNNEADTPDNFQSRRPNTSFCFLDIRSPGLGDTAMYLCATSRARGAEQFFGPGTRLTVL.

The V call is TRBV2, the J call TRBJ2-1; tentative D call: TRBD1 (5 bases). Germline V gene data show CDR1 as SNHLY and CDR2 as FYNNEI. The CDR3 spans 13 residues. V lost 6 bases, J lost 5 bases, and 11 bases lay in between. CDR3 sequence reads: CASRRQPNNEQFF. CDR3 nucleotide sequence: TGTGCCAGCAGGCGACAGCCTAACAATGAGCAGTTCTTC.

The chain combines TRBV28 with TRBJ2-7; D uncertain. Trimming removed 5 bases from V and 3 bases from J, with 8 bases in between. The CDR3 sequence is 12 residues long. The germline gives CDR1 MDHEN, CDR2 SYDVKM. The CDR3 nucleotides read TGTGCCAGCAGTGCAGGAAACTACGAGCAGTACTTC. Protein product: CASSAGNYEQYF.

The chain couples TRBV28 to TRBJ2-1, with a weak D call TRBD2 (6 bases). CDR1 is MDHEN and CDR2 is SYDVKM in the germline V gene. There are 16 residues in the CDR3. V gave up 5 bases and J gave up 3 bases, with 17 bases separating them. The CDR3 DNA sequence: TGTGCCAGCAGTGGAGCGGGTGGGGTCTTCTACAATGAGCAGTTCTTC. Residues: CASSGAGGVFYNEQFF.

The J gene is TRBJ2-7, the V gene TRBV20-1; 8 bases agree with TRBD2. The CDR3 consists of 14 residues. Germline trimming cut 2 bases from V and 2 bases from J; bases unmatched to any gene: 5. CDR1 is DFQATT and CDR2 is SNEGSKA in the germline V gene (reference sequence). The CDR3 region has the DNA TGCAGTGCTAGACTGACTAGCGCGGCCTACGAGCAGTACTTC. This sequence encodes CSARLTSAAYEQYF.

The genes are TRBV23-1 and TRBJ2-2, with D unresolved. TRBV23-1 is an ORF; its function is uncertain. The CDR3 sequence is 13 residues long. V shed 6 bases and J shed 6 bases, with 11 bases lying between them. The CDR3 sequence: CASRMSPPGELFF. Here the CDR3 DNA reads TGCGCCAGCAGGATGTCACCGCCCGGGGAGCTGTTTTTT.

This chain connects TRBV20-1 to TRBJ2-7, with D possibly TRBD1 on 6 matching bases. From germline, CDR1 is DFQATT and CDR2 SNEGSKA (reference sequence). The CDR3 covers 12 residues. V was shortened by 5 bases and J by 5 bases, with 13 bases between the two germline ends. The CDR3: CSAARDKDEQYF. The CDR3 DNA reads TGCAGTGCTGCCCGGGACAAAGACGAGCAGTACTTC.

The chain couples TRBV5-4 to TRBJ2-1; D gene unclear. The CDR3 is made up of 13 amino acids. The germline V gene encodes CDR1 SGHNT and CDR2 YYREEE (reference sequence). V was clipped by 0 bases and J by 10 bases, with 11 bases between them. CDR3 nucleotide sequence: TGTGCCAGCAGCTTGGCCTCGGGCGGCGAGCAGTTCTTC. This codes for CASSLASGGEQFF.

The V call is TRBV5-6, the J call TRBJ2-7, with no clear D. Germline V gene sequence: CDR1 SGHDT, CDR2 YYEEEE. V lost 1 base to trimming and J lost 2 bases, with 10 bases between them. This CDR3 spans 14 amino acids. The CDR3 nucleotides are TGTGCCAGCAGCTTGCGGCGAAATACCTACGAGCAGTACTTC. This gives the protein CASSLRRNTYEQYF.

This clonotype has just one count. The CDR3 reads CAWGTSGTARPNEQFF. In DNA form, the CDR3 reads TGTGCCTGGGGGACTAGCGGGACGGCGAGGCCAAATGAGCAGTTCTTC. This chain joins TRBV30 and TRBJ2-1; 13 nucleotides match TRBD2. CDR3 length: 16 residues. The germline CDR1 and CDR2 sequences are GTSNPN and SVGIG (reference sequence). Trimming took 5 bases from V and 7 from J; bases not matched to a gene: 11. The entire variable domain, with the rest obtained from reference TRBV30 and TRBJ2-1, is as follows: SQTIHQWPATLVQPVGSPLSLECTVEGTSNPNLYWYRQAAGRGLQLLFYSVGIGQISSEVPQNLSASRPQDRQFILSSKKLLLSDSGFYLCAWGTSGTARPNEQFFGPGTRLTVL.

The V call is TRBV7-2, the J call TRBJ2-1; maybe TRBD1 (6 bases). Trimming stripped 6 bases from V and 4 bases from J, with 16 bases between. This CDR3 has 15 residues. From germline, CDR1 is SGHTA and CDR2 FQGNSA. This chain's CDR3 is CASRTPGHPYNEQFF. For the CDR3, the DNA is TGTGCCAGCAGGACACCGGGACACCCATACAATGAGCAGTTCTTC.

CDR3 loop: CASSQGKGEAFF. In DNA form, the CDR3 reads TGTGCCAGCAGCCAAGGAAAGGGTGAAGCTTTCTTT. The rearrangement links TRBV3-1 to TRBJ1-1, with D unresolved. CDR3 size: 12 residues. V was trimmed by 1 base and J by 7 bases, leaving 7 bases between them. Germline V lookup: CDR1 LGHDT, CDR2 YNNKEL (reference sequence).

The chain links TRBV5-6 to TRBJ2-3; 10 bases are a match to TRBD2. The CDR3 spans 17 residues. The trim removed 0 bases at V and 3 bases at J, leaving 7 bases unmatched. Germline assignment: CDR1 SGHDT and CDR2 YYEEEE. CDR3 sequence reads: CASSLGAVSGRTDTQYF. The CDR3 nucleotides are TGTGCCAGCAGCTTGGGGGCCGTTAGCGGGAGGACAGATACGCAGTATTTT.

The V gene is TRBV15, the J gene TRBJ1-2; 8 nucleotides line up with TRBD1. The V gene end was trimmed by 1 base and the J gene end by 6 bases; junction bases not matched to a gene: 1. CDR3 length: 13 residues. Looked up from germline, CDR1 is LNHNV and CDR2 is YYDKDF (reference sequence). The CDR3 bases are TGTGCCACCAGCAGAGGACAGGGGAATGGCTACACCTTC. This codes for CATSRGQGNGYTF.

The chain couples TRBV29-1 to TRBJ2-1, with 8 bases that match TRBD1. Per germline, CDR1 SQVTM and CDR2 ANQGSEA. J gave up 5 bases and V 4 bases, and 7 bases lay outside the gene matches. The CDR3 length is 14 residues. CDR3 DNA sequence: TGCAGCGTTGTGAGACAGGGGCCAAACAATGAGCAGTTCTTC. Translated, it gives CSVVRQGPNNEQFF.

The sample holds one count of this clonotype. This sequence joins TRBV7-8 and TRBJ1-1; D possibly corresponds to TRBD1 (5 bases). There are 12 residues in the CDR3. Germline V lookup: CDR1 SGHVS, CDR2 FQNEAQ. V was pared by 3 bases and J by 11 bases, with 13 bases between. The CDR3 here is CASSLDIRGAFF. In nucleotides, the CDR3 is TGTGCCAGCAGCTTGGATATCCGGGGGGCTTTCTTT.

This chain uses TRBV28 with TRBJ1-1; D is ambiguous. The CDR3 contains 13 residues. In germline, CDR1 is MDHEN, CDR2 SYDVKM. Trimming took off 4 bases at V and 2 bases at J, with 8 bases between the two ends. The CDR3 is CASSSVINTEAFF. The CDR3 DNA reads TGTGCCAGCAGTTCAGTAATAAACACTGAAGCTTTCTTT.

The chain combines TRBV3-1 with TRBJ2-7; possibly TRBD2 for D (6 bases). The ends were cut back, 0 bases at V and 7 bases at J, with 19 bases in the middle. Germline CDR1 is LGHDT and CDR2 is YNNKEL (reference sequence). The CDR3 is made up of 16 amino acids. CDR3 amino acids: CASSQDSGVRPGEQYF. Here the CDR3 DNA reads TGTGCCAGCAGCCAAGATTCGGGGGTACGACCGGGTGAGCAGTACTTC.

The chain uses TRBV29-1 and TRBJ1-2; 7 positions match TRBD1. The CDR3 has 11 amino acids. Trimming at V came to 6 bases and at J to 7 bases, leaving 5 bases not matched to a gene. In germline, CDR1 is SQVTM, CDR2 ANQGSEA. The CDR3 DNA follows: TGCAGCGTCGGACAGGTGCTTGGCTACACCTTC. This encodes CSVGQVLGYTF.

This chain joins TRBV7-2 and TRBJ2-3; no clear D gene. The CDR3 is 16 amino acids. The germline gives CDR1 SGHTA, CDR2 FQGNSA. V was pared by 3 bases and J by 0 bases, with 13 bases between. The CDR3 reads CASSFGGKASTDTQYF. CDR3 bases: TGTGCCAGCAGCTTTGGTGGTAAGGCTAGCACAGATACGCAGTATTTT. Supplemented by reference TRBV7-2 and TRBJ2-3, the full variable domain reads GAGVSQSPSNKVTEKGKDVELRCDPISGHTALYWYRQSLGQGLEFLIYFQGNSAPDKSGLPSDRFSAERTGGSVSTLTIQRTQQEDSAVYLCASSFGGKASTDTQYFGPGTRLTVL.

The chain joins TRBV30 to TRBJ2-5; the D gene is possibly TRBD1 (7 bases). The CDR3 length is 14 residues. V was shortened by 7 bases and J by 7 bases, with 22 bases between the two germline ends. Germline V lookup: CDR1 GTSNPN, CDR2 SVGIG (reference sequence). The CDR3 sequence is CASGGQLQIGTQYF. In DNA form, the CDR3 reads TGTGCCTCCGGGGGACAGCTCCAAATCGGGACCCAGTACTTC.